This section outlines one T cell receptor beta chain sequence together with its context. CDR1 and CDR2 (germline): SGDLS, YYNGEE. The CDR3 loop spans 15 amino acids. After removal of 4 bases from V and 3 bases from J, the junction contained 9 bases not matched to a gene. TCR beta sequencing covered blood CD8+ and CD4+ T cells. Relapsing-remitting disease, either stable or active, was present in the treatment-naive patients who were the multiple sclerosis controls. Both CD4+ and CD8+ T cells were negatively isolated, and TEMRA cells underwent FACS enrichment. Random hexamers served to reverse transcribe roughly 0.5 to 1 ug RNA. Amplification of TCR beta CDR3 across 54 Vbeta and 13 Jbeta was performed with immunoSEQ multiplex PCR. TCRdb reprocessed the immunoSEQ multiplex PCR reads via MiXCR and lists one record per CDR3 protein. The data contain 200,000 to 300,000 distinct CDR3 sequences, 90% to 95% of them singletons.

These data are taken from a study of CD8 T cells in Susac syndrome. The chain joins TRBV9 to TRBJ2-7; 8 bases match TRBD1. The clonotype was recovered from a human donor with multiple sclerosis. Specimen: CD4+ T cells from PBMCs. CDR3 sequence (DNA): TGTGCCAGCAGCCCCCAGGACAGGGCTGGCTACGAGCAGTACTTC. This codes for CASSPQDRAGYEQYF.